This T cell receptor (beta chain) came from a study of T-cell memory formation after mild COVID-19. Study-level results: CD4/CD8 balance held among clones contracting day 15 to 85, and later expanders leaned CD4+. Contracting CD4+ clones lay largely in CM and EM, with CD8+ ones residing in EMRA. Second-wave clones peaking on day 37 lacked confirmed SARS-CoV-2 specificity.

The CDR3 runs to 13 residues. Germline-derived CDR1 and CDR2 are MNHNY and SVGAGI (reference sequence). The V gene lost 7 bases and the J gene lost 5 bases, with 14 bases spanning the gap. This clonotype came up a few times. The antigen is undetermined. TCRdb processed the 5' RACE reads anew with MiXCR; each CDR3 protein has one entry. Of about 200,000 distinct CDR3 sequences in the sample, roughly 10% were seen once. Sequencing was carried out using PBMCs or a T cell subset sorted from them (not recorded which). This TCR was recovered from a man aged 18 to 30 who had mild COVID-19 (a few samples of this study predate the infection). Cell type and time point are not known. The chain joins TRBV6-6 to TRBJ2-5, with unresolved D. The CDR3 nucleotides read TGTGCCAGCATTTCCCCCTCCTCGGAGACCCAGTACTTC. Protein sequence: CASISPSSETQYF.